This passage covers 10 T cell receptor beta chains from one sample sequenced in a study of early T cells in non-severe SARS-CoV-2 infection listed by TCRdb under 2021. The method behind the library was 5' RACE. Sequencing took place on a NextSeq 500. The public sequencing data were trimmed at Q25 with fastp and processed into clonotypes with MiXCR by TCRdb, which kept only in-frame beta chains. Identical CDR3 proteins give one entry, which carries the most common genes and DNA. The sample has tens of thousands of distinct CDR3 sequences on record, about 11% of them singletons. The top ten constitute less than 3.5% of the sample. The material was whole blood, obtained at baseline. All receptors derive from an adult who was a healthcare worker with PCR-confirmed SARS-CoV-2 infection or an uninfected control (not recorded which).

The chain combines TRBV30 with TRBJ1-1, with D unresolved. Germline CDR1 reads GTSNPN; CDR2 reads SVGIG (reference sequence). The CDR3 is 11 residues long. The V end lost 2 bases, the J end lost 7 bases, and 8 bases lay between the germline ends. CDR3 sequence (DNA): TGTGCCTGGAGTAAGCAGCTTGAAGCTTTCTTT. It translates to CAWSKQLEAFF.

This clonotype was counted at least ten times. The genes are TRBV6-6 and TRBJ2-7; TRBD1 aligns across 8 bases. The CDR3 runs to 18 residues. Germline V CDR1 and CDR2: MNHNY, SVGAGI (reference sequence). Unmatched junction bases numbered 14, after V lost 4 bases and J lost 0 bases. This CDR3 reads CASSSHHPTGESSYEQYF. Here the CDR3 DNA reads TGTGCCAGCAGTTCCCACCACCCGACAGGGGAAAGCTCCTACGAGCAGTACTTC.

In this sample, this clonotype turned up many times. CDR3 in DNA: TGCGCCAGCAGCAGGCGGGGTATGGACACCGGGGAGCTGTTTTTT. This gives the protein CASSRRGMDTGELFF. The gene calls are TRBV5-1 and TRBJ2-2; D is perhaps TRBD2 (6 bases). The germline V gene encodes CDR1 SGHRS and CDR2 YFSETQ. V lost 4 bases and J lost 3, with 13 bases in between. CDR3 size: 15 residues. Filled out from reference TRBV5-1 and TRBJ2-2, the complete variable domain reads KAGVTQTPRYLIKTRGQQVTLSCSPISGHRSVSWYQQTPGQGLQFLFEYFSETQRNKGNFPGRFSGRQFSNSRSEMNVSTLELGDSALYLCASSRRGMDTGELFFGEGSRLTVL.

The chain uses TRBV2 and TRBJ2-3; tentative D call: TRBD1 (5 bases). The CDR3 totals 13 residues. Germline CDR1 and CDR2: SNHLY and FYNNEI. Trimming shortened V by 6 bases and J by 2 bases, and 9 bases separated the two germline ends. CDR3 protein: CASRGEYTDTQYF. Here the CDR3 DNA reads TGTGCCAGCAGAGGGGAATACACAGATACGCAGTATTTT.

This chain joins TRBV20-1 and TRBJ2-3; D could derive from TRBD1 or TRBD2 (6 bases each). V lost 1 base to trimming and J lost 3 bases, with 14 bases between them. The germline CDR1 and CDR2 sequences are DFQATT and SNEGSKA (reference sequence). This CDR3 spans 15 amino acids. The CDR3 protein is CSARGGALLTDTQYF. CDR3 bases: TGCAGTGCTAGAGGGGGGGCCCTTTTGACAGATACGCAGTATTTT.

This clonotype was counted ten times or more. V and J are TRBV11-2 and TRBJ2-2; no definite D call. The CDR3 consists of 17 residues. Trimming left V 2 bases short and J 1 base short, with 14 bases between. Germline CDR1 SGHAT, CDR2 FQNNGV. The CDR3 sequence is CASSLRRVSLNTGELFF. The DNA for the CDR3 is TGTGCCAGCAGCTTACGTCGTGTGAGCCTGAACACCGGGGAGCTGTTTTTT.

This clonotype has more than one count but fewer than ten. V is TRBV12-3 or TRBV12-4 and J is TRBJ1-5; D may be TRBD1 (6 bases). With 0 bases removed from V and 7 bases from J, the gap between germline ends came to 10 bases. The CDR3 length is 14 residues. This CDR3 is CASSLAQGYQPQHF. CDR3 in DNA: TGTGCCAGCAGTTTAGCCCAGGGGTACCAGCCCCAGCATTTT.

The genes are TRBV2 and TRBJ1-6; D remains unclear. The CDR3 runs to 15 residues. From germline, CDR1 is SNHLY and CDR2 FYNNEI. The V gene lost 5 bases and the J gene lost 3 bases, with 11 bases spanning the gap. CDR3 in DNA: TGTGCCAGCAGTCCCCGGAAGGGCTATAATTCACCCCTCCACTTT. It is translated as CASSPRKGYNSPLHF. Based on the CDR3 plus reference TRBV2 and TRBJ1-6, the full variable domain is EPEVTQTPSHQVTQMGQEVILRCVPISNHLYFYWYRQILGQKVEFLVSFYNNEISEKSEIFDDQFSVERPDGSNFTLKIRSTKLEDSAMYFCASSPRKGYNSPLHFGNGTRLTVT.

The chain combines TRBV6-2 or TRBV6-3 with TRBJ1-4; 8 bases match TRBD1. The J segment lost 5 bases and the V segment lost 6 bases, leaving 2 bases of the junction unmatched. The CDR3 extends over 13 amino acids. CDR1 is MNHEY, CDR2 SVGEGT, per germline. The CDR3: CASRRTGNEKLFF. The CDR3 DNA reads as TGTGCCAGCAGAAGGACAGGGAATGAAAAACTGTTTTTT.

The rearrangement links TRBV6-1 to TRBJ1-1; a weak D match, TRBD1 (5 bases). The germline V gene encodes CDR1 MNHNS and CDR2 SASEGT. Trimming left V 6 bases short and J 3 bases short, with 14 bases between. The CDR3 has 14 amino acids. CDR3 region: CASSPRGLHTEAFF. In DNA, the CDR3 is TGTGCCAGCAGCCCCCGGGGGTTGCACACTGAAGCTTTCTTT.